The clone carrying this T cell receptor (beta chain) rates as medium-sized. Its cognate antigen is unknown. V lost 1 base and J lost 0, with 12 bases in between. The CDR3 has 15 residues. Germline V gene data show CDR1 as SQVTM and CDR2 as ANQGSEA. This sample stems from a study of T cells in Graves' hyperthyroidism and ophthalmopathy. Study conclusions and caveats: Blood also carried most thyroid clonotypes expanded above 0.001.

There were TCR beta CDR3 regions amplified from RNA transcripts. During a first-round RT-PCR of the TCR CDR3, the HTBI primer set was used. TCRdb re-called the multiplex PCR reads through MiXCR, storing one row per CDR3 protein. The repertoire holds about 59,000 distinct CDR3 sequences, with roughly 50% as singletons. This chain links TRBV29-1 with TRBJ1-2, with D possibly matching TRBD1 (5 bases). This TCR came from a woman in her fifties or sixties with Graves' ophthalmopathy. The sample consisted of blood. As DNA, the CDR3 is TGCAGCGTTGAAGGGACCGGACAATCTAACTATGGCTACACCTTC. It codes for CSVEGTGQSNYGYTF.